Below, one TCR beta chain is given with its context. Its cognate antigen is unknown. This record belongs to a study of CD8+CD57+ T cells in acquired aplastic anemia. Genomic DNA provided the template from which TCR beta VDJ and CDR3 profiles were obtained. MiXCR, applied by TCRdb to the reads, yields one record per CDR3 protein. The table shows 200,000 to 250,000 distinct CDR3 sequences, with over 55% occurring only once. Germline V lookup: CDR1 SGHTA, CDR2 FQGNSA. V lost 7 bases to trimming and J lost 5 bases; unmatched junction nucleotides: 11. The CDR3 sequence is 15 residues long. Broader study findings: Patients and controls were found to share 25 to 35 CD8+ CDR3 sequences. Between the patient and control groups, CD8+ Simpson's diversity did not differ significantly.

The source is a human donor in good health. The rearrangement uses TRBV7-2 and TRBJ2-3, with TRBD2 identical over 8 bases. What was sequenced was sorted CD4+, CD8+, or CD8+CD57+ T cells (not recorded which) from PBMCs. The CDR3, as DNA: TGTGCCAGCACCTTGGACGGGGGGGCCCGAGATACGCAGTATTTT. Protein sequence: CASTLDGGARDTQYF. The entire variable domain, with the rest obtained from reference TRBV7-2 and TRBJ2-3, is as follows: GAGVSQSPSNKVTEKGKDVELRCDPISGHTALYWYRQSLGQGLEFLIYFQGNSAPDKSGLPSDRFSAERTGGSVSTLTIQRTQQEDSAVYLCASTLDGGARDTQYFGPGTRLTVL.